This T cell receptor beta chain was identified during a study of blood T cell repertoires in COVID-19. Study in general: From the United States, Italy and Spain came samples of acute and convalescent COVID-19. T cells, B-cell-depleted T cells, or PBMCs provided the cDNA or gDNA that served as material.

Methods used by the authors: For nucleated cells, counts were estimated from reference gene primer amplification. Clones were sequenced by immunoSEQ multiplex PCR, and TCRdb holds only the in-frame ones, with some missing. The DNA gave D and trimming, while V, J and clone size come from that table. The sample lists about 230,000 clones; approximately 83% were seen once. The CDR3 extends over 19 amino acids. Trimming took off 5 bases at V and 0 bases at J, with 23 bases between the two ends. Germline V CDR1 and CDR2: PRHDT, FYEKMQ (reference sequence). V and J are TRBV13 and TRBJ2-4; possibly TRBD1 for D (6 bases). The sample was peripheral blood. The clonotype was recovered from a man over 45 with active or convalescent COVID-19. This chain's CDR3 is CASSPKTGTGSLAKNIQYF. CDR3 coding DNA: TGTGCCAGCAGCCCGAAGACGGGAACAGGGAGTCTAGCCAAAAACATTCAGTACTTC.